This T cell receptor beta chain derives from a study of blood T cell repertoires in COVID-19. On the study more broadly: From T cells, B-cell-depleted T cells, or PBMCs came the material, which was cDNA or gDNA.

Germline V lookup: CDR1 MNHEY, CDR2 SVGAGI. V was pared by 10 bases and J by 6 bases, with 24 bases between. The CDR3 extends over 15 amino acids. Original methodology: Estimates of nucleated cell counts were drawn from the amplification of reference gene primers. Generated by immunoSEQ multiplex PCR, the TCRdb table keeps only in-frame clones and is missing some. The V and J calls and clone size were taken over from that table, and D and trimming were inferred from the DNA. The sample consists of some 48,000 clones, roughly 80% of them appearing once. The sample consisted of peripheral blood. The sequence was obtained from a man aged 45 to 65 with acute or convalescent COVID-19. The J gene is TRBJ1-2, the V gene TRBV6-5, with a weak D call TRBD1 (6 bases). The CDR3 spells CATDTSSGAKDGYTF. The CDR3 nucleotides are TGTGCCACCGACACGAGTTCAGGGGCGAAGGATGGCTACACCTTC.